This T cell receptor beta chain was found in a study of shared clonotypes between healthy human individuals. Study in general: Three plates each covered CD4 naive and memory; CD8 naive two, CD8 memory one.

Study-wide points: Among donors, sharing of clonotypes was expected to be affected by sequencing depth.

Cells designated naive CD8 were CD45RO-negative and were positively selected for CCR7, with terminally differentiated effector memory CD45RA+ cells excluded. Points on this clone: What it recognizes is unknown.

V shed 6 bases and J 4 bases; nucleotides not matched to a gene: 19. The CDR3 length is 18 residues. Germline V gene lookup returns CDR1 PRHDT and CDR2 FYEKMQ (reference sequence). A 200 ng quantity of DNA, roughly 29,000 T cell genomes, went into the sorted-subset replicate PCRs. In the original analysis: ImmunoSEQ junction-only sequences lacked quality scores, so their filtering differed. Sequencing used immunoSEQ multiplex PCR; TCRdb keeps in-frame clones, though not all of them. That table is the source of V, J and clone size, and D and trimming were worked out from the DNA. Of about 1.9 million clones listed, just over 90% are singletons.

The chain has TRBV13 and TRBJ2-7, with TRBD2 matching over 9 bases. The source of this sequence is a man between 18 and 35 years old in good health. Some clones in this sample may be carry-over from other donors' samples. Sequencing was carried out using naive CD8+ T cells from PBMCs. CDR3 in amino acids: CASSHQGRGGTSRYEQYF. In DNA form, the CDR3 reads TGTGCCAGCAGTCATCAAGGGAGGGGCGGGACTAGCAGATACGAGCAGTACTTC. Drawing the rest from reference TRBV13 and TRBJ2-7, the complete variable domain is AAGVIQSPRHLIKEKRETATLKCYPIPRHDTVYWYQQGPGQDPQFLISFYEKMQSDKGSIPDRFSAQQFSDYHSELNMSSLELGDSALYFCASSHQGRGGTSRYEQYFGPGTRLTVT.